Following are 11 T cell receptor beta chains from one sample sequenced in a study of blood T cells in healthy people across ages. Through a sample-barcoded 5' primer and a J-beta primer mix, a second PCR was run for roughly 7 to 11 cycles. MiXCR was run by TCRdb on the 5' RACE reads, yielding one entry per CDR3 protein. The table includes 870,000 or so distinct CDR3 sequences, 29% detected once. The sequenced material came from blood. These receptors originate from a woman at least 80 years old in good health.

This clonotype came up many times. V gene TRBV5-1 combines with J gene TRBJ2-3, with D possibly being TRBD2 (6 bases). Germline V gene data show CDR1 as SGHRS and CDR2 as YFSETQ. Trimming pared 4 bases from V and 6 bases from J, leaving 15 bases between. The CDR3 is 14 residues long. CDR3 residues: CASSDAGIRDTQYF. The CDR3 DNA reads as TGCGCCAGCAGCGACGCGGGAATTCGGGATACGCAGTATTTT.

A note on this clonotype: A much larger clonotype is one base distant, so this may be a read error. V gene TRBV9 combines with J gene TRBJ2-6, with 9 bases lining up with TRBD2. The CDR3 covers 20 residues. The germline V gene encodes CDR1 SGDLS and CDR2 YYNGEE. The CDR3 DNA is TGTGCCAACAGCGGCGAAGTTATAGCGGGGGCTTTCTCTGGGGCCAACGTCCTGACTTTC. This encodes CANSGEVIAGAFSGANVLTF.

The rearrangement uses TRBV28 and TRBJ2-3; D uncertain. CDR1 is MDHEN, CDR2 SYDVKM, per germline. V lost 5 bases and J lost 2, with 20 bases in between. There are 17 residues in the CDR3. This chain's CDR3 is CASSPYPLIENTDTQYF. In DNA form, the CDR3 reads TGTGCCAGCAGTCCATACCCCCTAATTGAGAACACAGATACGCAGTATTTT.

The V call is TRBV11-2, the J call TRBJ1-2; no clear D gene. The V end was cut by 6 bases, the J end by 2 bases, with 19 bases between. CDR1 and CDR2 from the germline V gene are SGHAT and FQNNGV. The CDR3 extends over 16 amino acids. This chain's CDR3 is CASRESYRGPNYGYTF. As DNA, the CDR3 is TGTGCCAGCAGGGAATCCTACCGGGGTCCCAACTATGGCTACACCTTC. Variable domain in full (rest from reference TRBV11-2 and TRBJ1-2): EAGVAQSPRYKIIEKRQSVAFWCNPISGHATLYWYQQILGQGPKLLIQFQNNGVVDDSQLPKDRFSAERLKGVDSTLKIQPAKLEDSAVYLCASRESYRGPNYGYTFGSGTRLTVV.

J is TRBJ2-1 and V is TRBV10-1; maybe TRBD1 (6 bases). Germline CDR1 is WNHNN and CDR2 is SYGVQD (reference sequence). Trimming shortened V by 0 bases and J by 15 bases, and 15 bases separated the two germline ends. This CDR3 has 13 amino acids. CDR3 residues: CASSESTGLIRFF. The CDR3 DNA follows: TGCGCCAGCAGTGAGTCGACAGGTCTGATCAGGTTCTTC.

This clonotype was detected ten times or more. CDR3 protein: CASSPDGLSHYGYTF. Written as DNA, the CDR3 is TGTGCCAGCTCACCCGACGGATTAAGCCACTATGGCTACACCTTC. The gene calls are TRBV18 and TRBJ1-2; D not certain. V gave up 3 bases and J gave up 3 bases, with 14 bases separating them. Per germline, CDR1 KGHSH and CDR2 LQKENI. The CDR3 is 15 residues long.

This clonotype has a count of ten or more. V gene TRBV6-2 or TRBV6-3 combines with J gene TRBJ2-2; 10 bases agree with TRBD1. With V trimmed by 9 bases and J by 5 bases, 6 bases remained unmatched. This CDR3 spans 14 amino acids. Germline V gives CDR1 MNHEY, CDR2 SVGEGT. The CDR3 region has the DNA TGTGCCAGTCTAAGACAGGGGGCTACCGGGGAGCTGTTTTTT. This sequence encodes CASLRQGATGELFF.

The rearrangement uses TRBV3-1 and TRBJ1-6; TRBD1 matches 7 bases. Trimming cost V 5 bases and J 0 bases; bases outside gene matches: 25. The germline V gene has CDR1 LGHDT and CDR2 YNNKEL (reference sequence). The CDR3 has 23 residues. CDR3 amino acids: CASSNPITGQAEAGRSYNSPLHF. CDR3 coding DNA: TGTGCCAGCAGCAACCCAATTACCGGACAGGCTGAAGCTGGTCGCTCCTATAATTCACCCCTCCACTTT.

This clonotype was seen a few times. This chain connects TRBV27 to TRBJ2-6, with D uncertain. The germline V gene encodes CDR1 MNHEY and CDR2 SMNVEV (reference sequence). The CDR3 sequence is 12 residues long. V shed 9 bases and J shed 3 bases, with 6 bases lying between them. The CDR3: CASAHGANVLTF. The CDR3 nucleotides read TGTGCCAGTGCTCATGGGGCCAACGTCCTGACTTTC.

This clonotype was counted many times. The V call is TRBV5-1, the J call TRBJ2-5, with TRBD1 identical over 8 bases. This CDR3 is 15 amino acids long. Germline CDR1 is SGHRS and CDR2 is YFSETQ. Germline trimming cut 4 bases from V and 4 bases from J; bases unmatched to any gene: 9. CDR3 region: CASSGDRGRRETQYF. CDR3 coding DNA: TGCGCCAGCAGCGGTGACAGGGGACGGAGAGAGACCCAGTACTTC.

The sample holds many counts of this clonotype. This chain joins TRBV6-2 or TRBV6-3 and TRBJ1-1; no definite D call. CDR3 length equals 14 residues. V was shortened by 4 bases and J by 2 bases, with 11 bases between the two germline ends. The germline V gene encodes CDR1 MNHEY and CDR2 SVGEGT. The CDR3 region is CASSSIRQNTEAFF. CDR3 sequence (DNA): TGTGCCAGCAGTTCGATCCGTCAAAACACTGAAGCTTTCTTT.